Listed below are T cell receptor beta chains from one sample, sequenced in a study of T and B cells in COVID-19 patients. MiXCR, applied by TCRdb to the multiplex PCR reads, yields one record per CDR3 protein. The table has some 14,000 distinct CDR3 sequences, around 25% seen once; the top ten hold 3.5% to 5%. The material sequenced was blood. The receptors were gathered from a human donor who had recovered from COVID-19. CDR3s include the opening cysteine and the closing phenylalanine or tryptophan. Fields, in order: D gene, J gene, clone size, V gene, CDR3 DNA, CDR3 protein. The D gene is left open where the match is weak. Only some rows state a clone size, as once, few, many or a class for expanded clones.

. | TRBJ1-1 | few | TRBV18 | TGTGCCAGCTCACCCCGACACCCTAACTCGAACACTGAAGCTTTCTTT | CASSPRHPNSNTEAFF
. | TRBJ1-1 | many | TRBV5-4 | TGTGCCAGCACCCTCGACAAGGTAGGAGCCCTGAGCACTGAAGCTTTCTTT | CASTLDKVGALSTEAFF
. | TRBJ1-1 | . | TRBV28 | TGTGCCAGCAGTGTCAGAGGGACGAAAGCTTTCTTT | CASSVRGTKAFF
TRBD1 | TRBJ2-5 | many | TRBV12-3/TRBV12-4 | TGTGCCAGCAGTCTTGACAGGGGTAGAGTGGAGACCCAGTACTTC | CASSLDRGRVETQYF
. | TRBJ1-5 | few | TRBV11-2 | TGTGCCAGCAGCTTAGATCGGGATCAGCCCCAGCATTTT | CASSLDRDQPQHF
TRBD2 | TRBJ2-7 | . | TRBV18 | TGTGCCAGCTCACCATGGACTAGCGGGGGCCATTACGAGCAGTACTTC | CASSPWTSGGHYEQYF
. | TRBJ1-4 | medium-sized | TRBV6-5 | TGTGCCAGCAGTTACACGCGGGGGGGCGGTAATGAAAAACTGTTTTTT | CASSYTRGGGNEKLFF
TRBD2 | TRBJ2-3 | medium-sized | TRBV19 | TGTGCCAGTAGAAGCCTTCCCGGGACTAGCGGGGGGACTAGCACAGATACGCAGTATTTT | CASRSLPGTSGGTSTDTQYF
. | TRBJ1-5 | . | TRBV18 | TGTGCCAGCTCACCATTACCCACCCGAGGGGGGCGAGGTCAGCCCCAGCATTTT | CASSPLPTRGGRGQPQHF
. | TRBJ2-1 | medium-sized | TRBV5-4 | TGTGCCAGCAGCTTGGCCGGGGGTCGGAACAATGAGCAGTTCTTC | CASSLAGGRNNEQFF
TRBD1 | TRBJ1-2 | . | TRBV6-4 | TGTGCCAGCAGCCCGACCGGGACAGGGGGCTCTAATTATGGCTACACCTTC | CASSPTGTGGSNYGYTF
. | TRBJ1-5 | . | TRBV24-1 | TGTGCCACCAGTGTAGGGAGTCAGCCCCAGCATTTT | CATSVGSQPQHF
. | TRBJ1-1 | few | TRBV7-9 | TGTGCCAGCACCTACGGATCAACCGGCACTGAAGCTTTCTTT | CASTYGSTGTEAFF
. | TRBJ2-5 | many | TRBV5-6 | TGTGCCAGCAGCTTAAGACAGCGAGAGACCCAGTACTTC | CASSLRQRETQYF
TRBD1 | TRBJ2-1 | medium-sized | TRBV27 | TGTGCCAGCAGTTTTTTTATTATGGGACAGGGGGCAAACAATGAGCAGTTCTTC | CASSFFIMGQGANNEQFF